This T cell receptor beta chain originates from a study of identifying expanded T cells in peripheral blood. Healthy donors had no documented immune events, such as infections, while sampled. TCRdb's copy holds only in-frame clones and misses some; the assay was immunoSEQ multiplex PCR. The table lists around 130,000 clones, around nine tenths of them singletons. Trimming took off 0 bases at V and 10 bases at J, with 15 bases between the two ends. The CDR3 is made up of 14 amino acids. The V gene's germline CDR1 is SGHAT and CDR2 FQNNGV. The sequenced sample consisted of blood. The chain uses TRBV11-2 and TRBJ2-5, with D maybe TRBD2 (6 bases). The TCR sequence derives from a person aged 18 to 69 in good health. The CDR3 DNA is TGTGCCAGCAGCTTAGAGGGGGACTCTCTCGGCCAGTACTTC. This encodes CASSLEGDSLGQYF.